The entry below describes one T cell receptor (beta chain). J gave up 8 bases and V 3 bases, and 16 bases lay outside the gene matches. Per germline, CDR1 KGHSH and CDR2 LQKENI. The CDR3 runs to 18 residues. The data were taken from a study of CD8 T cells in Susac syndrome. The multiple sclerosis control group comprised treatment-naive patients with stable or active relapsing-remitting disease. It was negative isolation that provided the CD8+ and CD4+ T cells, whereas TEMRA cells were enriched by FACS. Reverse transcription of roughly 0.5 to 1 ug RNA was performed with random hexamers. A multiplex approach, immunoSEQ multiplex PCR, amplified TCR beta CDR3 across 54 Vbeta and 13 Jbeta. TCRdb passed the immunoSEQ multiplex PCR reads through MiXCR, listing each CDR3 protein once. The sample lists around 170,000 distinct CDR3 sequences; 95% were seen once.

This clonotype was obtained from a human donor with multiple sclerosis. The chain is built from TRBV18 and TRBJ2-1; 10 bases fit TRBD1. Sequenced sample: CD8+ T cells from PBMCs. The CDR3 spells CASSPLSSRDRGGDEQFF. Here the CDR3 DNA reads TGTGCCAGCTCACCCCTCAGTAGTCGGGACAGGGGAGGTGATGAGCAGTTCTTC.